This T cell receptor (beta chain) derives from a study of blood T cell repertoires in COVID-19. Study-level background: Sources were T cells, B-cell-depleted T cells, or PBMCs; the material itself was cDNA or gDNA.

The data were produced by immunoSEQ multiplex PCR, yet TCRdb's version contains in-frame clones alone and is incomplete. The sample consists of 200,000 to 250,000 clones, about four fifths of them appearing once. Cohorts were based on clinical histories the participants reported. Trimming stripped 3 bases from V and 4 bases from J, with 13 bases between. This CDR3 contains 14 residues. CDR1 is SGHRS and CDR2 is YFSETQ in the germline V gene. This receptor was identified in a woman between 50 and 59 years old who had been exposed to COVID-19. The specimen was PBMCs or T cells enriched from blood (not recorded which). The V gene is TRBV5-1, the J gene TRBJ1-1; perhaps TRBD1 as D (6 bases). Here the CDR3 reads CASSSTDRRTEAFF. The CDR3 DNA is TGCGCCAGCAGCTCTACTGACAGGCGCACTGAAGCTTTCTTT.